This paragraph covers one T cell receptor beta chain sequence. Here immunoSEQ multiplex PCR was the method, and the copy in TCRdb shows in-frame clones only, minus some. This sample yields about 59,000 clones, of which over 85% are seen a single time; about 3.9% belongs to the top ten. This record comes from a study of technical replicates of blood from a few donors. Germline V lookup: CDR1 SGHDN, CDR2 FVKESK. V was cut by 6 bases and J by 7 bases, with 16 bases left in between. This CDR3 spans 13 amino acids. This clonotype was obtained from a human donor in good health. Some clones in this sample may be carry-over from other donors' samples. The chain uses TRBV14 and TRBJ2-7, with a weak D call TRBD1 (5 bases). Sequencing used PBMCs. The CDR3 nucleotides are TGTGCCAGCAGTCCCAGGGCCTGCAAGGAGCAGTACTTC. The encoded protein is CASSPRACKEQYF.